This T cell receptor beta chain is from a study of blood T cell repertoires in COVID-19. After removal of 6 bases from V and 4 bases from J, the junction contained 5 bases not matched to a gene. The CDR3 consists of 16 residues. Germline V gives CDR1 SGHAT, CDR2 FQNNGV. Using immunoSEQ multiplex PCR, the repertoire was profiled, and TCRdb retains in-frame clones only, with some absent. The sample includes fewer than 600,000 clones, around 89% of them seen just once. Participant-given clinical history determined each cohort assignment. What was sequenced was PBMCs or T cells enriched from blood (not recorded which). V is TRBV11-2 and J is TRBJ2-2, with 13 bases identical to TRBD2. This TCR derives from a woman in her 40s who had recovered from COVID-19. In nucleotides, the CDR3 is TGTGCCAGCAGGGCAACTAGCGGGAGGGTCACCGGGGAGCTGTTTTTT. This encodes CASRATSGRVTGELFF.